By frequency in the sample, the clone carrying this T cell receptor (beta chain) is medium-sized. TCRdb keeps only in-frame clones here, not all; method: immunoSEQ multiplex PCR. The sample contains about 1,700 clones, none of them singletons. A marrow graft followed busulfan-fludarabine conditioning, with cyclophosphamide on days +3 and +4. This record belongs to a study of T cells after posttransplantation cyclophosphamide. The starting material was PBMCs, obtained 350 to 400 days after allogeneic stem cell transplant with posttransplant cyclophosphamide. The TCR was taken from a male patient aged 55 to 69 who received an allogeneic stem cell transplant from an unrelated donor, was CMV-positive, and had acute and chronic GVHD. Some T cells may be the graft donor's.

CDR3 nucleotides: TGTGCCAGCAGCCCGGGTAGCGGGAGGAGCTCCTACAATGAGCAGTTCTTC. This sequence encodes CASSPGSGRSSYNEQFF. The chain couples TRBV7-8 to TRBJ2-1, with 10 bases that match TRBD2. Unmatched junction bases numbered 7, after V lost 5 bases and J lost 0 bases. The CDR3 length is 17 residues. Germline V gene sequence: CDR1 SGHVS, CDR2 FQNEAQ.